This T cell receptor beta chain was sequenced during a study of cytomegalovirus exposure and HLA in healthy donors. The study's findings and limits: The classifier, whose performance was assessed in both the original and validation cohorts, reportedly diagnosed cytomegalovirus status with high specificity and sensitivity. When analyzed later, a missense DCLRE1C variant was found to be linked to TCR beta V- and J-gene trimming. Earlier results showed most TCR beta V segments being productive about 87% or about 30% of the time.

Of note for this clone: No antigen is known for it.

This PCR relied on a set of 60 Vbeta primers and 13 Jbeta primers. The repertoire was sequenced with immunoSEQ multiplex PCR; TCRdb's copy has only in-frame clones and lacks some. Among about 150,000 clones listed, 73% were seen once. From germline, CDR1 is LGHNA and CDR2 YSLEER. Losses at the gene ends were 2 bases for V and 8 bases for J; bases not matched to a gene: 6. This CDR3 has 15 residues. Sequenced: PBMCs. The TCR was taken from a woman aged 18 to 35 in good health and CMV-seronegative. The V call is TRBV4-3, the J call TRBJ1-4; 9 positions agree with TRBD1. The DNA for the CDR3 is TGCGCCAGCAGCCAATCTGGGACAGGGAGAGAAAAACTGTTTTTT. Its protein product is CASSQSGTGREKLFF.